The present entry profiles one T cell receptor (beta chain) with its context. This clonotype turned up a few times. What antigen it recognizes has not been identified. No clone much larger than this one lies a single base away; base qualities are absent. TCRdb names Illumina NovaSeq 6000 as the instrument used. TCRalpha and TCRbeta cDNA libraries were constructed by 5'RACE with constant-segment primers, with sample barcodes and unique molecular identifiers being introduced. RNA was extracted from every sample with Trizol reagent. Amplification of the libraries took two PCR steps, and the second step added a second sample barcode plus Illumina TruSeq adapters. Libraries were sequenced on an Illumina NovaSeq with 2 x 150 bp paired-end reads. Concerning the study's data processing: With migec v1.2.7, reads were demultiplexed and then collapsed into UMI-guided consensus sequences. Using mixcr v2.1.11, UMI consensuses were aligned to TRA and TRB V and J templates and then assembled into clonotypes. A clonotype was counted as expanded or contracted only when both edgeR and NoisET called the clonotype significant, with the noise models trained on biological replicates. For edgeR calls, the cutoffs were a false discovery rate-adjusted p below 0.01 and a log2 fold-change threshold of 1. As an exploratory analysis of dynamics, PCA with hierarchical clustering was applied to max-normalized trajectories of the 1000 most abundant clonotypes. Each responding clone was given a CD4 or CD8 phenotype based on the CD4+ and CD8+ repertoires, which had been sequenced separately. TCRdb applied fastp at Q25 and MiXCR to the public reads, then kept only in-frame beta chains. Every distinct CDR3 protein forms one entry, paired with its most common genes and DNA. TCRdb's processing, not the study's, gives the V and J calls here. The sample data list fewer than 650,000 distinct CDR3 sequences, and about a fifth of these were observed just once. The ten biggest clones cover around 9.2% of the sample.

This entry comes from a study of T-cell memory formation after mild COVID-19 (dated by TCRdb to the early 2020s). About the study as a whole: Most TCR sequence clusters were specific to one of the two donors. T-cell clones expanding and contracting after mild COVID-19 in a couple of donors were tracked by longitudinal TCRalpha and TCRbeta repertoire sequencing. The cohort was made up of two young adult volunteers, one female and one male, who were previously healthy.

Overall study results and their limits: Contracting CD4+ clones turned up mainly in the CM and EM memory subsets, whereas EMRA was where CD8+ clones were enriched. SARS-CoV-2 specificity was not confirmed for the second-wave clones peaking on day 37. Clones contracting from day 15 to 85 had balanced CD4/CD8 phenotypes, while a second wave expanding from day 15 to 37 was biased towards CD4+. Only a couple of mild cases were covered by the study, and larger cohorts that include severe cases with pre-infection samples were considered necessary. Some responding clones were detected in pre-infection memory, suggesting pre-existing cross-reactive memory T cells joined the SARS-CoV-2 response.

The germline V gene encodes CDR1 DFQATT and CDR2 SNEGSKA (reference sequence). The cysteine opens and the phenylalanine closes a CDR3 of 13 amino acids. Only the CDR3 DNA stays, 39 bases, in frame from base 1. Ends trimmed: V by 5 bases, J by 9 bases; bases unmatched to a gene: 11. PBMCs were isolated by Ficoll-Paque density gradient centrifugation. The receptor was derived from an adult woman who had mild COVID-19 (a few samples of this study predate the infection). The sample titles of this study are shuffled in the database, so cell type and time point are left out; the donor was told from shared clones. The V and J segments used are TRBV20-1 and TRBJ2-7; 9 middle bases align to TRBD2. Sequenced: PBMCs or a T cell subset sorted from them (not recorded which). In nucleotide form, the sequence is TGCAGTGCTTTCCTTAGCGGGGGCCCCTCGCAGTACTTC. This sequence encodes CSAFLSGGPSQYF.